The 4 T cell receptor beta chains below were found in one sample sequenced in a study of T cells in Graves' hyperthyroidism and ophthalmopathy. Amplified TCR beta CDR3 regions derived from RNA transcripts. The study used the HTBI primer set for a first-round RT-PCR of the TCR CDR3. A single record per CDR3 protein comes from TCRdb applying MiXCR to the multiplex PCR reads. This sample has 280,000 or so distinct CDR3 sequences, with around 15% found just once. What was sequenced was blood. The source of these receptors is a woman between 45 and 60 years old with Graves' hyperthyroidism that later progressed to Graves' ophthalmopathy.

This clonotype was seen many times. The CDR3, as DNA: TGCGCCAGCAGCTTCGGCGGGCGCTACCAAGAGACCCAGTACTTC. This sequence encodes CASSFGGRYQETQYF. V and J are TRBV5-1 and TRBJ2-5; tentatively, D is TRBD2 (5 bases). The CDR3 loop spans 15 amino acids. V lost 2 bases, J lost 0 bases, and 11 bases lay in between. Germline CDR1 is SGHRS and CDR2 is YFSETQ.

This clonotype was counted ten times or more. The chain has TRBV12-3 or TRBV12-4 and TRBJ2-7, with a weak D call TRBD1 (5 bases). V shed 1 base and J shed 1 base, with 14 bases lying between them. This CDR3 has 16 amino acids. CDR3 sequence (DNA): TGTGCCAGCAGTTTAGGTTCTACAGGATATTCCTACGAGCAGTACTTC. It codes for CASSLGSTGYSYEQYF.

The chain carries TRBV7-9 and TRBJ1-3, with TRBD1 as a possible D gene (6 bases). CDR1 and CDR2 from the germline V gene are SEHNR and FQNEAQ (reference sequence). The CDR3 is 19 residues long. Deletions cut 2 bases from V and 6 bases from J, with 26 bases between. CDR3 nucleotides: TGTGCCAGCAGCTTAAAGGCCCAACTCGGGGGGCAGGGAGAAAACACCATATATTTT. Translated: CASSLKAQLGGQGENTIYF.

This clonotype was seen only a few times. The CDR3 region is CSAIPDSIITDTQYF. The CDR3 bases are TGCAGTGCTATCCCGGACAGTATTATCACAGATACGCAGTATTTT. The V gene is TRBV20-1, the J gene TRBJ2-3, with a tentative D call TRBD1 (6 bases). The CDR3 length is 15 residues. In germline, CDR1 is DFQATT, CDR2 SNEGSKA (reference sequence). V was shortened by 4 bases and J by 2 bases, with 16 bases between the two germline ends.